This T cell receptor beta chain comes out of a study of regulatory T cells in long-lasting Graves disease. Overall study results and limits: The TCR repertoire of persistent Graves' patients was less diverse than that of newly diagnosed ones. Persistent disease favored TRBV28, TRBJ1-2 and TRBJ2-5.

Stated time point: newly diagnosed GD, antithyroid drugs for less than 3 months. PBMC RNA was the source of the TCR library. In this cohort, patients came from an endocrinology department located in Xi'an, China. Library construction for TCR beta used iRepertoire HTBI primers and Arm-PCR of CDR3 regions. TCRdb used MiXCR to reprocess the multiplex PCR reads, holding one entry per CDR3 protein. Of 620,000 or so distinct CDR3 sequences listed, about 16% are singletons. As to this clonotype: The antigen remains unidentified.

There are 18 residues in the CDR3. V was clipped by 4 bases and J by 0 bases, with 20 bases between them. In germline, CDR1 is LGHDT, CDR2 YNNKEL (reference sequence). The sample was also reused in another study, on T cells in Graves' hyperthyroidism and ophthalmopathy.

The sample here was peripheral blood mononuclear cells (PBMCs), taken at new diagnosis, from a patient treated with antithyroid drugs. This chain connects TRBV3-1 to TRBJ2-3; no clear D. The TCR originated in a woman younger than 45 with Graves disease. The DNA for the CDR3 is TGTGCCAGCAGCCCAGGAATTATCCAATTAAGCAGCACAGATACGCAGTATTTT. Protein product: CASSPGIIQLSSTDTQYF.